This T cell receptor (beta chain) comes out of a study of beta chain features in type 1 diabetes. Overall study context: In all, around 99 million sorted cells from all samples were analyzed.

Concerning this clone: Its target is not known. The junction does not match germline at one end; this may be a read error.

This CDR3 contains 15 residues. CDR1 is SSHAT and CDR2 is FNYEAQ in the germline V gene (reference sequence). Study-wide results and caveats: Moderate yet significant TCRB CDR3 shortening was seen in Type 1 diabetes patients in all four CD4+ subsets.

Each of the CD4+ naive, central memory, regulatory and stem cell-like memory populations was sorted via CD45RO/CCR7/CD25/CD127/CD95/CD27. Isolated RNA was reverse transcribed in full, so expressed TCRB transcripts were sequenced. Assay: immunoSEQ multiplex PCR; the TCRdb copy retains only in-frame clones and omits some. The data show 550,000 to 850,000 clones, with roughly 12% seen just once and approximately 0.022% held by the top ten. Sequenced material: naive CD4+ T cells from blood. This TCR came from a man between 18 and 35 years old with type 1 diabetes. The rearrangement links TRBV7-7 to TRBJ2-3; TRBD2 matches at 10 bases. This chain's CDR3 is CASSYGTSGTDTQYF. CDR3 coding DNA: TGTGCTAGCAGCTACGGGACTAGCGGCACAGATACGCAGTATTTT.